This T cell receptor beta chain was observed in a study of cytomegalovirus exposure and HLA in healthy donors. Overall study: The roughly 110 validation repertoires were reported in a later analysis to have been generated on the same platform as the approximately 700 first-cohort repertoires.

For this clone: Antigen unknown.

Findings and limits, study-wide: The study found most TCR sequences rare, yet found some public TCRs in many donors. According to the study, around 160 TCR beta chains were cytomegalovirus-associated. High sensitivity and specificity were reportedly achieved when the classifier diagnosed cytomegalovirus status.

Clones were read by immunoSEQ multiplex PCR, and TCRdb kept only the in-frame ones, dropping some. The table records about 73,000 clones, around 90% of them present only once. Sequencing was done on a sample of PBMCs. This receptor was obtained from a woman aged 18-29 years in good health and CMV-seropositive.

CDR3 nucleotides: TGCAGCGTTGATAAGGGGGCGCCCTACGAGCAGTACTTC. Translating it yields CSVDKGAPYEQYF. The chain links TRBV29-1 to TRBJ2-7; 7 bases are a match to TRBD1. V lost 3 bases to trimming and J lost 2 bases; unmatched junction nucleotides: 4. The CDR3 runs to 13 residues. Per germline, CDR1 SQVTM and CDR2 ANQGSEA.